This TCR beta chain was sequenced in a study of blood T cell repertoires in COVID-19. On the study more broadly: The origin of the acute and convalescent COVID-19 samples was the United States, Italy and Spain. T cells, B-cell-depleted T cells, or PBMCs provided the cDNA or gDNA that served as material.

In the original processing: Amplification from reference gene primers served as the basis for estimated nucleated cell counts. Assay used: immunoSEQ multiplex PCR; TCRdb lists only in-frame clones, some missing. The V and J calls and clone size are taken from that table; D and trimming were inferred from the DNA. In the table there are tens of thousands of clones, over 70% of which are singletons. Germline loops: CDR1 SGHTA, CDR2 FQGNSA. This CDR3 is built from 16 residues. The V and J ends lost 2 bases and 2 bases respectively, with 13 bases between them. This clonotype was sampled from a woman in her sixties or seventies with acute or convalescent COVID-19. J is TRBJ2-1 and V is TRBV7-2; D possibly corresponds to TRBD2 (6 bases). Sequencing was done on a sample of peripheral blood. CDR3 in amino acids: CASSLSGTVTYNEQFF. The CDR3 nucleotides are TGTGCCAGCAGCTTATCCGGGACTGTAACCTACAATGAGCAGTTCTTC.